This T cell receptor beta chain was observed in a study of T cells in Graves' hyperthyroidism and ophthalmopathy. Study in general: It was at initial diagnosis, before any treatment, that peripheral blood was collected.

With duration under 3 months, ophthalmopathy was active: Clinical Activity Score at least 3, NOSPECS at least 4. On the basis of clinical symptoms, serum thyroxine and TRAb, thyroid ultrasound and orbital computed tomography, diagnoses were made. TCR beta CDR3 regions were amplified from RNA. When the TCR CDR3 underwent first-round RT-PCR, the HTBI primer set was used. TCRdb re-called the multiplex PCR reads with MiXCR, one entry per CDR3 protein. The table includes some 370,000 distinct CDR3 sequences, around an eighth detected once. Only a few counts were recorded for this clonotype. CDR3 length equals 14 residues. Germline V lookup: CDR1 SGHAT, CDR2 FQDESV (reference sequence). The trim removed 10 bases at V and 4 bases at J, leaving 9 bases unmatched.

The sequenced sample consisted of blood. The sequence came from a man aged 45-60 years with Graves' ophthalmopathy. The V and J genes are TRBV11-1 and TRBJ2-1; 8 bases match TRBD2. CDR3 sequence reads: CATTSGRKYNEQFF. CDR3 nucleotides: TGTGCCACAACCAGCGGGAGAAAGTACAATGAGCAGTTCTTC.